The 25 T cell receptor beta chains presented below share a single source sample, sequenced in a study of blood T cell repertoires in COVID-19. Data came from immunoSEQ multiplex PCR; TCRdb stores just in-frame clones and leaves some out. Counted here are approximately 59,000 clones, around 92% occurring once; the ten biggest clones make up around 18%. Sequencing used peripheral blood. The receptors come from a human donor in a cohort sampled during active COVID-19.

The gene calls are TRBV6-6 and TRBJ2-2; possibly TRBD1 for D (5 bases). The CDR3 spans 17 residues. Trimming cost V 5 bases and J 5 bases, with 21 bases left between them. Germline lookup yields CDR1 MNHNY and CDR2 SVGAGI (reference sequence). CDR3 nucleotide sequence: TGTGCCAGCAGTCGATCGGACCAGGCAGGGCAAACCGGGGAGCTGTTTTTT. Amino acid sequence: CASSRSDQAGQTGELFF.

As DNA, the CDR3 is TGTGCCAGCAGCTTTGAAGGGCCGGGGGTAGGCTACACCTTC. Its translation is CASSFEGPGVGYTF. This chain links TRBV7-9 with TRBJ1-2, with D perhaps matching TRBD1 (5 bases). Germline V lookup: CDR1 SEHNR, CDR2 FQNEAQ (reference sequence). V was shortened by 3 bases and J by 8 bases, with 16 bases between the two germline ends. The CDR3 loop spans 14 amino acids.

This chain links TRBV6-2 or TRBV6-3 with TRBJ2-3; 11 nucleotides agree with TRBD1. The CDR3 spans 17 residues. Germline V gene lookup returns CDR1 MNHEY and CDR2 SVGEGT. Germline trimming cut 2 bases from V and 1 base from J; bases unmatched to any gene: 5. The CDR3 sequence: CASSYARTGGRTDTQYF. For the CDR3, the DNA is TGTGCCAGCAGTTACGCACGGACAGGGGGCCGCACAGATACGCAGTATTTT.

The DNA of the CDR3 is TGTGCCAGCAGCTTACTCAGCGGGTTATCCGGGGAGCTGTTTTTT. Its translation: CASSLLSGLSGELFF. The genes are TRBV11-2 and TRBJ2-2, with a weak D call TRBD2 (6 bases). V was clipped by 2 bases and J by 6 bases, with 13 bases between them. Germline V gene lookup returns CDR1 SGHAT and CDR2 FQNNGV. This CDR3 spans 15 amino acids.

This clone is a singleton in its sample. This chain uses TRBV13 with TRBJ2-3, with 7 bases that match TRBD1. Trimming removed 5 bases from V and 2 bases from J; junction bases left unmatched: 7. Germline V CDR1 and CDR2: PRHDT, FYEKMQ (reference sequence). The CDR3 covers 15 residues. As DNA, the CDR3 is TGTGCCAGCAGCCCGGGACAGAGACACACAGATACGCAGTATTTT. It encodes CASSPGQRHTDTQYF.

This clone was observed a few times. The chain employs TRBV27 and TRBJ2-3; D not resolved. V was shortened by 5 bases and J by 8 bases, with 14 bases between the two germline ends. This CDR3 has 13 amino acids. The germline V gene encodes CDR1 MNHEY and CDR2 SMNVEV (reference sequence). The CDR3 region has the DNA TGTGCCAGCAGTAGTGGTCGTTTCGGTACGCAGTATTTT. Translation gives CASSSGRFGTQYF.

The chain carries TRBV3-1 (or the pseudogene TRBV3-2) and TRBJ2-1; 11 bases are shared with TRBD2. There are 17 residues in the CDR3. With V trimmed by 0 bases and J by 4 bases, 5 bases remained unmatched. Germline V gene sequence: CDR1 LGHDT, CDR2 YNNKEL (reference sequence). The CDR3 region has the DNA TGTGCCAGCAGCCAAGACGGGCTAGCGGGGGGATACAATGAGCAGTTCTTC. Protein product: CASSQDGLAGGYNEQFF.

With regard to this clone: The junction shows a germline mismatch at one end, possibly a read error. The gene calls are TRBV5-6 and TRBJ1-2, with a weak D call TRBD1 (5 bases). CDR1 and CDR2 from the germline V gene are SGHDT and YYEEEE. This CDR3 is built from 12 residues. This CDR3 is CASSLAGRGLGF. CDR3 nucleotides: TGTGCCAGCAGCTTGGCCGGAAGGGGTTTGGGCTTC.

The CDR3 region has the DNA TGTGCCAGCATCCAACAGGGTACCTATAATTCACCCCTCCACTTT. Encoded protein: CASIQQGTYNSPLHF. The chain joins TRBV6-6 to TRBJ1-6; D may be TRBD1 (6 bases). The V end was cut by 7 bases, the J end by 2 bases, with 12 bases between. This CDR3 contains 15 residues. The germline V gene has CDR1 MNHNY and CDR2 SVGAGI (reference sequence).

The CDR3 reads CASSLWTGVSYEQYF. The CDR3 DNA reads as TGCGCCAGCAGCTTGTGGACAGGGGTTTCCTACGAGCAGTACTTC. The rearrangement joins TRBV5-1 to TRBJ2-7; 9 nucleotides line up with TRBD1. The CDR3 loop spans 15 amino acids. V lost 1 base and J lost 1; bases outside the gene matches: 3. Germline V gives CDR1 SGHRS, CDR2 YFSETQ.

The chain is built from TRBV10-1 and TRBJ2-3; TRBD2 might be the D (6 bases). The CDR3 sequence is 13 residues long. Per germline, CDR1 WNHNN and CDR2 SYGVQD (reference sequence). The V end was cut by 7 bases, the J end by 1 base, with 9 bases between. The CDR3 is CASNPSGTDTQYF. The CDR3 bases are TGCGCCAGCAATCCTAGCGGCACAGATACGCAGTATTTT.

The gene calls are TRBV15 and TRBJ2-1, with 7 nucleotides matching TRBD1. The CDR3 sequence is 17 residues long. V was clipped by 0 bases and J by 5 bases; unmatched bases: 10. Per the germline V gene, CDR1 is LNHNV and CDR2 is YYDKDF (reference sequence). The CDR3 coding sequence is TGTGCCACCAGCAGAGATAAGGACAGGTTAACCCACAATGAGCAGTTCTTC. Its protein product is CATSRDKDRLTHNEQFF.

The CDR3 DNA reads TGCGCCAGCAGCCCCGGTGATGAGCAGTTCTTC. Encoded protein: CASSPGDEQFF. This chain joins TRBV5-1 and TRBJ2-1; D remains unclear. CDR1 is SGHRS and CDR2 is YFSETQ in the germline V gene. CDR3 length: 11 amino acids. Deletions cut 4 bases from V and 8 bases from J, with 7 bases between.

This sequence joins TRBV5-1 and TRBJ2-3; weak D call: TRBD2 (7 bases). The CDR3 extends over 15 amino acids. V dropped 4 bases and J dropped 9 bases, with 21 bases sitting between them. Germline V lookup: CDR1 SGHRS, CDR2 YFSETQ. The CDR3 loop reads CASSDGGGRLYTQYF. The CDR3 DNA follows: TGCGCCAGCAGCGATGGGGGGGGCCGCTTGTACACGCAGTATTTT.

This clone has only a few counts. The genes are TRBV28 and TRBJ2-7; D is undetermined. V was shortened by 3 bases and J by 0 bases, with 6 bases between the two germline ends. CDR1 is MDHEN and CDR2 is SYDVKM in the germline V gene. The CDR3 extends over 13 amino acids. The CDR3 nucleotides read TGTGCCAGCAGTTTGGCCAGCTCCTACGAGCAGTACTTC. It specifies CASSLASSYEQYF.

The chain links TRBV19 to TRBJ1-1; D gene uncertain. Trimming stripped 1 base from V and 6 bases from J, with 6 bases between. The CDR3 sequence is 12 residues long. Germline V gene sequence: CDR1 LNHDA, CDR2 SQIVND (reference sequence). CDR3 sequence (DNA): TGTGCCAGTAGTATAGGAGGAGCTGAAGCTTTCTTT. It codes for CASSIGGAEAFF.

The chain is built from TRBV10-3 and TRBJ2-7, with 10 bases lining up with TRBD1. The CDR3 has 14 amino acids. The ends lost 8 bases at V and 3 bases at J; junction bases unmatched: 7. The germline gives CDR1 ENHRY, CDR2 SYGVKD. The CDR3: CAISRGQGHYEQYF. The CDR3 nucleotides read TGTGCCATCTCTAGGGGACAGGGGCACTACGAGCAGTACTTC.

The V and J genes are TRBV10-2 and TRBJ2-7; TRBD2 is a possible D gene (5 bases). Germline values: CDR1 WSHSY, CDR2 SAAADI. V lost 7 bases, J lost 9 bases, and 19 bases lay in between. The CDR3 is 13 amino acids. This CDR3 reads CASTPTDGVGQYF. The CDR3 DNA reads TGCGCCAGCACCCCTACCGACGGGGTGGGGCAGTACTTC.

The chain uses TRBV6-6 and TRBJ1-2, with D perhaps matching TRBD1 (6 bases). CDR1 and CDR2 from the germline V gene are MNHNY and SVGAGI (reference sequence). V was cut by 2 bases and J by 8 bases, with 12 bases left in between. This CDR3 has 13 residues. In DNA form, the CDR3 reads TGTGCCAGCAGTTACACAGAAACAGGGGGCTACACCTTC. Amino acids: CASSYTETGGYTF.

CDR3 sequence reads: CATTRTGNTGELFF. The DNA of the CDR3 is TGTGCCACCACGAGGACAGGGAACACCGGGGAGCTGTTTTTT. This chain uses TRBV6-5 with TRBJ2-2, with 7 bases lining up with TRBD1. The CDR3 covers 14 residues. V gave up 10 bases and J gave up 1 base; unmatched junction bases: 6. Germline CDR1 and CDR2: MNHEY and SVGAGI.

The gene calls are TRBV6-2 or TRBV6-3 and TRBJ2-1; 9 bases fit TRBD2. The V gene's germline CDR1 is MNHEY and CDR2 SVGEGT. J gave up 5 bases and V 4 bases, and 6 bases lay outside the gene matches. The CDR3 is made up of 15 amino acids. Here the CDR3 reads CASSLVAGGHNEQFF. The CDR3 bases are TGTGCCAGCAGTTTAGTGGCGGGGGGGCACAATGAGCAGTTCTTC.

The V gene is TRBV5-6, the J gene TRBJ1-5; D remains unclear. Germline V CDR1 and CDR2: SGHDT, YYEEEE. V was shortened by 2 bases and J by 11 bases, with 17 bases between the two germline ends. The CDR3 covers 14 residues. The CDR3 DNA is TGTGCCAGCAGCTTCGGCCGACCCCCGAGGGCCCAGCATTTT. Encoded protein: CASSFGRPPRAQHF. Together with reference TRBV5-6 and TRBJ1-5, the CDR3 gives the full variable domain: DAGVTQSPTHLIKTRGQQVTLRCSPKSGHDTVSWYQQALGQGPQFIFQYYEEEERQRGNFPDRFSGHQFPNYSSELNVNALLLGDSALYLCASSFGRPPRAQHFGDGTRLSIL.

The V and J genes are TRBV2 and TRBJ1-6; D not certain. Trimming took off 7 bases at V and 8 bases at J, with 12 bases between the two ends. Germline values: CDR1 SNHLY, CDR2 FYNNEI. The CDR3 has 13 residues. The CDR3 is CASTARADSPLHF. CDR3 sequence (DNA): TGTGCCAGCACCGCGAGGGCAGATTCACCCCTCCACTTT.

The chain joins TRBV5-1 to TRBJ2-7; 9 nucleotides match TRBD1. This CDR3 spans 14 amino acids. CDR1 and CDR2 from the germline V gene are SGHRS and YFSETQ. V shed 2 bases and J 3 bases; nucleotides not matched to a gene: 3. The CDR3 region has the DNA TGCGCCAGCAGCTTTCCGGGACAGGGCTACGAGCAGTACTTC. Its translation: CASSFPGQGYEQYF.

Only one count was recorded for this clone. The chain employs TRBV5-1 and TRBJ1-2; 10 bases are a match to TRBD1. Trimming removed 4 bases from V and 4 bases from J; junction bases left unmatched: 4. The CDR3 is 14 amino acids. Germline V gene data show CDR1 as SGHRS and CDR2 as YFSETQ. CDR3 protein: CASSPGQGVYGYTF. The DNA for the CDR3 is TGCGCCAGCAGCCCAGGACAGGGGGTCTATGGCTACACCTTC.